This T cell receptor beta chain appears in the sequencing data of a study of blood T cell repertoires in COVID-19 (dated by TCRdb to 2018 to 2021). With regard to the full study: Samples from collaborators originated in the United States, Italy and Spain and spanned both the acute and convalescent phases of COVID-19. Subjects who had been exposed to COVID-19, were actively infected with it, or had recovered from it provided the deeply sampled blood TCRbeta repertoires that made up the dataset. The prospective study material was composed of cDNA or gDNA derived from T cells, B-cell-depleted T cells, or PBMCs. The repertoires were made available in a free public database intended to serve as a resource for research on the immune response to SARS-CoV-2. The samples were drawn from two sources: the first 160 participants of the ongoing ImmuneRACE study, and 1,200 or so subjects contributed by 6 global collaborators. Sample metadata almost always included a de-identified subject ID, COVID-19 status, age in years and sex. Where available, HLA class I and class II types were taken from metadata supplied by the sample provider and were not determined by assay-based typing. Overall study outcomes, separate from this receptor: How much clinical and demographic metadata was included differed by source and by participant, and the metadata was provided uncurated.

Each collaborating institution followed its own protocols to collect whole blood in K2EDTA tubes. For TCRbeta analysis, collaborators shipped samples in one of three forms: frozen whole blood, isolated PBMCs, or DNA extracted from either of those sample types. Looking up the germline V gene (reference sequence) yields CDR1 SEHNR and CDR2 FQNEAQ. V trim: 2 bases; J trim: 5 bases; unmatched bases: 5. Taken from cysteine to phenylalanine, the CDR3 has 15 residues. CDR3 DNA is the only sequence kept; it has 45 bases, read in frame from the first base. TCRbeta CDR3 regions were amplified from genomic DNA using the immunoSEQ Assay, a bias-controlled multiplex PCR. Per the authors' processing: Within the assay, amplification of reference gene primers was used to estimate how many nucleated cells each sample contained. To quantify the absolute abundance of each unique TCRbeta CDR3 rearrangement, sequence reads were collapsed and filtered. For each sample, productive Simpson clonality was calculated as the square root of Simpson's diversity index over productive rearrangements. TCRdb holds this immuneACCESS table with in-frame rearrangements only. Some clones are missing; in checked studies, unresolved V genes explain under half, and the rest has no known cause. Clonal size and the V and J genes are those of that table, whereas D and trimming came from the DNA. The sample includes fewer than 300,000 clones, with roughly 88% observed a single time. The top ten constitute roughly 0.8% of the sample.

Remarks on this clone: Its antigen remains unidentified. Base qualities are missing; no much larger clone stands one base away.

The clonotype was recovered from a woman aged 25-40 years with acute or convalescent COVID-19. Sequenced material: peripheral blood. The chain is made from TRBV7-9 and TRBJ1-4; 7 junctional bases match TRBD1. The CDR3 region: CASSLRTGPNEKLFF. The DNA reads TGTGCCAGCAGCTTAAGGACAGGACCAAATGAAAAACTGTTTTTT.